The clone carrying this TCR beta chain has just a few counts. MiXCR, run by TCRdb on the RACE reads, gives a single entry per CDR3 protein. The sample lists a few hundred thousand distinct CDR3 sequences; 4.5% to 7% were seen once. This record belongs to a study of human T cells and chemical hapten exposure. For the study at large: Donors were sensitized with 2% DPC on the upper inner arm.

The CDR3 extends over 14 amino acids. Germline-derived CDR1 and CDR2 are SGHTA and FQGNSA. With 4 bases removed from V and 5 bases from J, the gap between germline ends came to 14 bases. Described time point: pre-sensitization, week 0. Indicated treatment: therapeutic diphenylcyclopropenone sensitization with weekly scalp DPC. The chain links TRBV7-2 to TRBJ1-1; D is perhaps TRBD1 (5 bases). Specimen: whole blood, collected in connection with sensitization to the hapten diphenylcyclopropenone (DPC). This receptor was taken from a woman under 30 with alopecia areata. Some clones in this sample may be carry-over from other donors' samples. CDR3 coding DNA: TGTGCCAGCAGCTCGGGACGGATGGGGACTGAAGCTTTCTTT. Translation: CASSSGRMGTEAFF.